Reported below is one T cell receptor beta chain. The antigen this receptor binds is unknown. One end of the junction fails to match germline, which may point to a read error. A single peripheral blood draw of around 0.11 L on average was collected from each donor into heparinised tubes. A BD FACSAria II was used to sort naive, central memory, regulatory and stem cell-like memory CD4+ T cells with a panel that included CD45RO, CCR7, CD25, CD127, CD95 and CD27. All sorted populations exceeded 95% purity. Right away, PBMCs were isolated by Lymphoprep density gradient centrifugation and were stained directly, with no culture step. Samples were stained and sorted in pairs, with one healthy donor and one patient per experiment, so that batch effects were minimized. This sample is part of a study of beta chain features in type 1 diabetes (dated by TCRdb to the late 2010s). For the wider study: No differences in mean age, gender distribution, total cell number or subset yield were found between patients and healthy donors. Regulatory and stem cell-like memory subsets were obtained from only 8 patients and about 8 healthy donors, while naive and central memory subsets were obtained from all 28 donors. A total of approximately 110,000,000 sorted cells were examined across all samples, and a strong correlation was observed between cell number per subset and RNA yield. In the study, TCRB repertoires of sorted circulating CD4+ T cell subsets from recently diagnosed type 1 diabetes patients were compared with those of matched healthy donors. Broader findings and caveats from the paper: Fewer insertions and more nucleotide deletions at VDJ recombination sites were observed in patients with type 1 diabetes, implying thymic rearrangement abnormalities. Naive, central memory and regulatory TCRB repertoires appeared more similar among patients than among healthy donors. Sequencing cDNA rather than genomic DNA could over-represent highly expressing activated cells, although activation and CD3 levels did not differ between groups. Type 1 diabetes patients showed a moderate but significant shortening of TCRB CDR3 length in all four CD4+ subsets. Because small numbers of individuals were included in the HLA sub-analyses, any influence of HLA type on TCRB rearrangement was left unresolved. PCR might favor shorter templates, but patient and control samples were amplified and corrected together, so any skew would affect both groups equally.

The entire amount of isolated RNA was reverse transcribed using the High Capacity cDNA Reverse Transcription Kit, so the sequenced TCRB transcripts were expressed ones. Deep immunoSEQ sequencing was performed on naive, central memory and regulatory T cell samples, with an average of roughly 3.3 million total reads per sample. Sorted cells were lysed in RLT buffer, and RNA was extracted using DNase-treated RNeasy Micro or Mini kits according to cell number. Each cell subset was processed on its own to prevent cross-contamination, while patient and healthy donor samples were processed together. The immunoSEQ multiplex PCR was used to amplify TCRB sequences from cDNA, yielding 87-bp fragments that span the CDR3 region. The amplicons were sequenced using the Illumina HiSeq platform. The study's processing was this. Synthetic template baselines were used to correct PCR bias computationally, reads within Hamming distance 2 were collapsed together, and singletons that could not be merged were discarded. Reads were aligned to IMGT to assign V, D and J genes, CDR3 length, and insertions or deletions at six rearrangement sites. Within each subset, clonotype counts were normalized to sorted cell number, after which true diversity and Gini coefficients were computed with the tcR R package. Repertoire sharing was quantified using the overlap coefficient calculated on TCRB nucleotide sequences. As a proxy for the pre-selection repertoire, out-of-frame TCRB sequences from naive cells were analyzed. Entries here come from immuneACCESS through TCRdb and include only in-frame sequences with V and J called. Some clones fail to appear in such tables; in the studies checked, an unresolved V gene covers under half of the shortfall, and the cause of the remainder is unknown. V, J and clone size reflect that table, while D and trimming were determined from the DNA. The sample contains 330,000 or so clones, less than 20% of them found a single time. Of the sample, 0.044% is held by the ten largest clones.

CDR1 is given as SSHAT and CDR2 as FNYEAQ, both from the germline V gene (reference sequence). The CDR3, cysteine through phenylalanine, is 17 amino acids long. Here the CDR3 DNA is all that survives: 51 bases in frame from base 1. The chain is assembled from TRBV7-7 and TRBJ2-3; the D region possibly corresponds to TRBD1 (5 bases align). Sequencing used naive CD4+ T cells from blood. Explained via the paper, the cell subset or site label denotes: true naive CD4+ T cells. The TCR sequence derives from a woman under 30 in good health. This receptor has the CDR3 CASSRDVGRASTDTQYF. The nucleotide sequence is TGTGCTAGCAGCCGTGACGTCGGCAGGGCCAGCACAGATACGCAGTATTTT.